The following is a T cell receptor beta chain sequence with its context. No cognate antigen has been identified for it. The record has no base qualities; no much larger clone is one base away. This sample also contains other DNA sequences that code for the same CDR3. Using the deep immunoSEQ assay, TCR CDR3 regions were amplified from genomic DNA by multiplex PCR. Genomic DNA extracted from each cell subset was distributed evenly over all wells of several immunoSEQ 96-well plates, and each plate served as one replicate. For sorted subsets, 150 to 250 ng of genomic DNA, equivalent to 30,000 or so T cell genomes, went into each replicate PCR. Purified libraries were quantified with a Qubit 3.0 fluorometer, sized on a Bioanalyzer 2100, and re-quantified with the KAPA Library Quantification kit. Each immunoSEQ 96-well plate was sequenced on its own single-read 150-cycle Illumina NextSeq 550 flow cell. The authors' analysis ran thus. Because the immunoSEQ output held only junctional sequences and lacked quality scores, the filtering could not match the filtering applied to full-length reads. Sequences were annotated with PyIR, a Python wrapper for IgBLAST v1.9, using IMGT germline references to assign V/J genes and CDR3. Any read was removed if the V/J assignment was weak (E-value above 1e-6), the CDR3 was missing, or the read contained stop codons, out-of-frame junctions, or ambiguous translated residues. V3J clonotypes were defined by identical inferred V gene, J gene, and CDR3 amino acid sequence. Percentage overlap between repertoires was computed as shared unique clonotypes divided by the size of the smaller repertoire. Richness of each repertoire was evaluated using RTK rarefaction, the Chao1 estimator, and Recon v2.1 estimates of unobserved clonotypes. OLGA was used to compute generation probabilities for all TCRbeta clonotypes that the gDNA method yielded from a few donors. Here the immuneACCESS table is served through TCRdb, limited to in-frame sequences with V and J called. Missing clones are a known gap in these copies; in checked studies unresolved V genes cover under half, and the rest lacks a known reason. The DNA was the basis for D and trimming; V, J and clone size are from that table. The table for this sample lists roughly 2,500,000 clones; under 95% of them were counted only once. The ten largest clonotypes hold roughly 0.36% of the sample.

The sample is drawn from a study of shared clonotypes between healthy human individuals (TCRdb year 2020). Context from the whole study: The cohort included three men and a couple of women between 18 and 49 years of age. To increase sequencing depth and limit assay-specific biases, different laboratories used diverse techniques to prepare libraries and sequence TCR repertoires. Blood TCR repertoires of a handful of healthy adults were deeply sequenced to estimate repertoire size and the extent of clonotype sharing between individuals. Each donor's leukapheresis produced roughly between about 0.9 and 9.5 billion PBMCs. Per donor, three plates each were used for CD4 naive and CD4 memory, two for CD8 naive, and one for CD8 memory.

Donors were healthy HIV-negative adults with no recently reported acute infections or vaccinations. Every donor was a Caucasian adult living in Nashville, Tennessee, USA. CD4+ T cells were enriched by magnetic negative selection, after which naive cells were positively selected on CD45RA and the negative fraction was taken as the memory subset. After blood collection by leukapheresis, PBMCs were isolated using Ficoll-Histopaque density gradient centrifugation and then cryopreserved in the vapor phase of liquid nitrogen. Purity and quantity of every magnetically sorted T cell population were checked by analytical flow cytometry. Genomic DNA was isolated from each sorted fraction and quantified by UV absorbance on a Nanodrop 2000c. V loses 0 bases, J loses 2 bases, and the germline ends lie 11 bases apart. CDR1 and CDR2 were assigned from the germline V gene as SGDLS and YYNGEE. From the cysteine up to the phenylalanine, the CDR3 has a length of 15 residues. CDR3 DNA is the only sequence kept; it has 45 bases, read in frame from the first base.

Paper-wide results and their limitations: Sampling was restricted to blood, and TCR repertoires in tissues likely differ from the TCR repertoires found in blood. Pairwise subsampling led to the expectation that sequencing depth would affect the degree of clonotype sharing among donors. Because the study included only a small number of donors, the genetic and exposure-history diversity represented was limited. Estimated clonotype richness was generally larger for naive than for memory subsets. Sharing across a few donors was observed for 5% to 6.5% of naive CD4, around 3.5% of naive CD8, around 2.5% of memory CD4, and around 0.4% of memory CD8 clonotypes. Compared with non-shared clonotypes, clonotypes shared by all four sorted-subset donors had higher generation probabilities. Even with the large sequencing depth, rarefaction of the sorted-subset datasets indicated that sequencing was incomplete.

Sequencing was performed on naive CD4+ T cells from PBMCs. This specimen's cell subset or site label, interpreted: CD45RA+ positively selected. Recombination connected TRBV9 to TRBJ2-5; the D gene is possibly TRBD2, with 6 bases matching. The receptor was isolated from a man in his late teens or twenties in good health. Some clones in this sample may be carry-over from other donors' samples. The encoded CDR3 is CASSVGVGGQETQYF. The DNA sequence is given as TGTGCCAGCAGCGTAGGGGTTGGAGGGCAAGAGACCCAGTACTTC.